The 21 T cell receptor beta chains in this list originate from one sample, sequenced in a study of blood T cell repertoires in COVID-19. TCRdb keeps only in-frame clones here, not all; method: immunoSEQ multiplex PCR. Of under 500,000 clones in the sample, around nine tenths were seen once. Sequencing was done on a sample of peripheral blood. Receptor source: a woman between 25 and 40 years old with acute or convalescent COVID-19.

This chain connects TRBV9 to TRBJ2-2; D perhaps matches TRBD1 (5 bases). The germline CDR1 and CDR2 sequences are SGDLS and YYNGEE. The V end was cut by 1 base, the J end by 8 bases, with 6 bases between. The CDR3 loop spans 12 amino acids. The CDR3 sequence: CASSVRTGELFF. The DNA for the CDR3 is TGTGCCAGCAGCGTAAGGACAGGGGAGCTGTTTTTT. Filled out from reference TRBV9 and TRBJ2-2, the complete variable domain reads DSGVTQTPKHLITATGQRVTLRCSPRSGDLSVYWYQQSLDQGLQFLIQYYNGEERAKGNILERFSAQQFPDLHSELNLSSLELGDSALYFCASSVRTGELFFGEGSRLTVL.

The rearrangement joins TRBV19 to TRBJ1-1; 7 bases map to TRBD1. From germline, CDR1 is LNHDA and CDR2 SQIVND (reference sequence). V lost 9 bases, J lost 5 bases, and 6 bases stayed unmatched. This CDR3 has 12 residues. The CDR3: CASGQAGTEAFF. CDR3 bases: TGTGCCAGCGGACAGGCAGGGACTGAAGCTTTCTTT.

Written as DNA, the CDR3 is TGTGCCAGTAGTATTTATTTAGTCTCGGCCGGGGAGCTGTTTTTT. Protein: CASSIYLVSAGELFF. The rearrangement uses TRBV19 and TRBJ2-2, with D unclear. V lost 3 bases to trimming and J lost 6 bases, with 14 bases between them. The CDR3 spans 15 residues. CDR1 and CDR2 (germline): LNHDA, SQIVND (reference sequence).

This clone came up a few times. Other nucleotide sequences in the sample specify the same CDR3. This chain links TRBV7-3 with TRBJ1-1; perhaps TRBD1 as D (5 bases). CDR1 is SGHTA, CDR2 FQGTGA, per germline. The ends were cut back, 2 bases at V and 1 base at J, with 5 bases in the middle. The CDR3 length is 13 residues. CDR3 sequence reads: CASSLGQNTEAFF. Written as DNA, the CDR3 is TGTGCCAGCAGCTTAGGACAGAACACTGAAGCTTTCTTT.

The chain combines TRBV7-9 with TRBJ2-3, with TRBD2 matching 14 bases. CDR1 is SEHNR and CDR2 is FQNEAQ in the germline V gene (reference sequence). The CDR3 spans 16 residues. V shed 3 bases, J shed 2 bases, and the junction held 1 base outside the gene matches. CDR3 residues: CASSLGLAGATDTQYF. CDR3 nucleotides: TGTGCCAGCAGCTTGGGACTAGCGGGGGCCACAGATACGCAGTATTTT.

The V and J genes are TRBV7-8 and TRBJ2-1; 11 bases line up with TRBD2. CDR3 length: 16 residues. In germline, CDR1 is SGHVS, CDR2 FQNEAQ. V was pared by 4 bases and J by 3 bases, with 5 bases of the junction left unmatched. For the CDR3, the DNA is TGTGCCAGCAGCTCTAGCGGGGGGCTGGTCTACAATGAGCAGTTCTTC. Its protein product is CASSSSGGLVYNEQFF.

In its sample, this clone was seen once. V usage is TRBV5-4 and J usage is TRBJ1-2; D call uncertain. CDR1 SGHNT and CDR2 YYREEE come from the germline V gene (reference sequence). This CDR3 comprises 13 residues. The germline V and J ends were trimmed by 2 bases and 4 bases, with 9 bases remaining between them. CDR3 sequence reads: CASSFRLSYGYTF. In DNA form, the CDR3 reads TGTGCCAGCAGCTTTAGACTGAGCTATGGCTACACCTTC.

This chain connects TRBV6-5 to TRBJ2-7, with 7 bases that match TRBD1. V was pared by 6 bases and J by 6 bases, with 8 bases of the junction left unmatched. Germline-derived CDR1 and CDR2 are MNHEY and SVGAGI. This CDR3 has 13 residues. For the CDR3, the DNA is TGTGCCAGCAGGGCCGACAGGGTCAGCGAGCAGTACTTC. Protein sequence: CASRADRVSEQYF.

CDR3 sequence: CASSLGISSPRNEKLFF. The CDR3, as DNA: TGCGCCAGCAGCTTGGGGATAAGTTCCCCCAGGAATGAAAAACTGTTTTTT. This chain uses TRBV5-1 with TRBJ1-4; no reliable D call. Per germline, CDR1 SGHRS and CDR2 YFSETQ. The germline V and J ends were trimmed by 0 bases and 5 bases, with 17 bases remaining between them. The CDR3 has 17 amino acids.

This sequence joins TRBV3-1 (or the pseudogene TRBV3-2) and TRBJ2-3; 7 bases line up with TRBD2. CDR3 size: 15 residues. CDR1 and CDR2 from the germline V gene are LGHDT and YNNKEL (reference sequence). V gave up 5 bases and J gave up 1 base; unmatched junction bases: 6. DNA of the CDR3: TGTGCCAGCAGCACCGGGGGACTACGCACAGATACGCAGTATTTT. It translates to CASSTGGLRTDTQYF.

In nucleotides, the CDR3 is TGCGCCAGCAGCCACTTTCCTTGGACAGGCCAATATGGCTACACCTTC. As protein: CASSHFPWTGQYGYTF. The genes are TRBV4-1 and TRBJ1-2; TRBD1 aligns across 7 bases. The trim removed 3 bases at V and 5 bases at J, leaving 12 bases unmatched. Germline V lookup: CDR1 MGHRA, CDR2 YSYEKL. The CDR3 contains 16 residues.

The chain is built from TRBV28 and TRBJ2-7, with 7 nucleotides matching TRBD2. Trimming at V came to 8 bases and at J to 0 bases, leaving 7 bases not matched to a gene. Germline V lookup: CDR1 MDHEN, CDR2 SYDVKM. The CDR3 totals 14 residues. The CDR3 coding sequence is TGTGCCAGCCGAGCCGGGACTAACTCCTACGAGCAGTACTTC. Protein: CASRAGTNSYEQYF.

The CDR3, as DNA: TGTGCCAGCAGCTTATCCGACAGGGGGGTTTACGAGCAGTACTTC. It yields the protein CASSLSDRGVYEQYF. The chain employs TRBV13 and TRBJ2-7, with TRBD1 matching 9 bases. This CDR3 contains 15 residues. The V gene end was trimmed by 2 bases and the J gene end by 4 bases; junction bases not matched to a gene: 6. Germline CDR1 is PRHDT and CDR2 is FYEKMQ (reference sequence). The full variable domain, completed using reference TRBV13 and TRBJ2-7, is AAGVIQSPRHLIKEKRETATLKCYPIPRHDTVYWYQQGPGQDPQFLISFYEKMQSDKGSIPDRFSAQQFSDYHSELNMSSLELGDSALYFCASSLSDRGVYEQYFGPGTRLTVT.

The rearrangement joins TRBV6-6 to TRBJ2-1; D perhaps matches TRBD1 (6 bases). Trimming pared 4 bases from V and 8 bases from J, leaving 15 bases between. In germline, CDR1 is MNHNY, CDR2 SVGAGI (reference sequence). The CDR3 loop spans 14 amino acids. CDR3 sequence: CASSSKGVGYEQFF. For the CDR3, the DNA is TGTGCCAGCAGTTCCAAGGGGGTTGGCTATGAGCAGTTCTTC.

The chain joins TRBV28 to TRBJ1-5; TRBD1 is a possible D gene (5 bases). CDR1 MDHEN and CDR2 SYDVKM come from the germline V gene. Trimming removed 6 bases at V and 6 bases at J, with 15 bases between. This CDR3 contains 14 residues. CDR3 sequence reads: CASREWGVGQPQHF. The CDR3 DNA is TGTGCCAGCAGGGAATGGGGGGTAGGTCAGCCCCAGCATTTT.

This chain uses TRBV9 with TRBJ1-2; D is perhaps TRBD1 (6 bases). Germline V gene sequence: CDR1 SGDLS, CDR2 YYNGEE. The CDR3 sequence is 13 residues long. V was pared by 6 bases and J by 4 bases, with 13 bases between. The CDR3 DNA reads TGTGCCAGCAAGGCAGGGGATTCCTATGGCTACACCTTC. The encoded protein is CASKAGDSYGYTF.

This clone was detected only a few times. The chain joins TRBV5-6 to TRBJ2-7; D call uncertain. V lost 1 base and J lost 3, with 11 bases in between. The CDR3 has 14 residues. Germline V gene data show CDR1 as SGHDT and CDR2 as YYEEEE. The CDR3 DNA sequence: TGTGCCAGCAGCTTGCGATTAGACATCTACGAGCAGTACTTC. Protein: CASSLRLDIYEQYF.

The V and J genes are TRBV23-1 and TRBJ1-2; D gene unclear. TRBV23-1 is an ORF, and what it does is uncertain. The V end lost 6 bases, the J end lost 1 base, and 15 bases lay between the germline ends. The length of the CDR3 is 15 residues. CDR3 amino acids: CASRNREGLNYGYTF. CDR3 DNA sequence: TGCGCCAGCAGGAACCGGGAGGGCCTTAACTATGGCTACACCTTC.

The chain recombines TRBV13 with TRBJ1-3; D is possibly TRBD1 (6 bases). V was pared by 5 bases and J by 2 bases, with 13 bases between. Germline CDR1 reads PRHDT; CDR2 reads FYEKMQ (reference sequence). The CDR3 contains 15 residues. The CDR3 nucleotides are TGTGCCAGCAGCGCGCACAGGGACCCTGGAAACACCATATATTTT. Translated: CASSAHRDPGNTIYF.

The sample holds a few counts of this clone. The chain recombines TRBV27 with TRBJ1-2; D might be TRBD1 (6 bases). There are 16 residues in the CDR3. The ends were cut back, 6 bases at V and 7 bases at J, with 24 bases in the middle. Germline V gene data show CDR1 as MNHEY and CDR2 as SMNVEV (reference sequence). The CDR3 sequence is CASSLFTGKGVAGYTF. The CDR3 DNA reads TGTGCCAGCAGCCTCTTTACAGGGAAAGGGGTTGCTGGCTACACCTTC.

The DNA of the CDR3 is TGTGCCAGCAGGGGGACGTTAGGGACAGGGGGCAATCAGCCCCAGCATTTT. Protein product: CASRGTLGTGGNQPQHF. V gene TRBV27 combines with J gene TRBJ1-5; TRBD1 matches at 10 bases. CDR1 is MNHEY, CDR2 SMNVEV, per germline (reference sequence). CDR3 size: 17 residues. V shed 6 bases and J 2 bases; nucleotides not matched to a gene: 10.